These 15 T cell receptor beta chains were all obtained from the same sample, sequenced in a study of blood T cell repertoires in COVID-19. Only in-frame clones appear in the TCRdb table, and some are missing; sequencing was by immunoSEQ multiplex PCR. The sample lists roughly 250,000 clones; roughly four fifths were seen once. Sequenced sample: peripheral blood. The receptor source for this set is a person aged 70 to 85 with COVID-19, enrolled during active disease.

The chain joins TRBV5-1 to TRBJ2-1; no definite D call. There are 15 residues in the CDR3. V lost 0 bases, J lost 6 bases, and 13 bases lay in between. Germline CDR1 and CDR2: SGHRS and YFSETQ. Here the CDR3 DNA reads TGCGCCAGCAGCTTGGCCTGGCGGCCGGGCAATGAGCAGTTCTTC. Translation: CASSLAWRPGNEQFF.

The chain links TRBV5-1 to TRBJ1-1; maybe TRBD1 (5 bases). This CDR3 is 17 amino acids long. Trimming cost V 3 bases and J 0 bases, with 18 bases left between them. Germline lookup yields CDR1 SGHRS and CDR2 YFSETQ. DNA of the CDR3: TGCGCCAGCAGCTCCCTGGGGCCGGCAGGGATGAACACTGAAGCTTTCTTT. Its translation: CASSSLGPAGMNTEAFF.

The V call is TRBV27, the J call TRBJ1-4; 7 bases are a match to TRBD1. This CDR3 contains 15 residues. Germline V gives CDR1 MNHEY, CDR2 SMNVEV (reference sequence). V lost 6 bases to trimming and J lost 7 bases; unmatched junction nucleotides: 11. Written as DNA, the CDR3 is TGTGCCAGCAGCCCAGGGGGGCGGATGGGTGAAAAACTGTTTTTT. This translates into CASSPGGRMGEKLFF.

The J gene is TRBJ1-6, the V gene TRBV4-3; D is perhaps TRBD1 (5 bases). Germline CDR1 and CDR2: LGHNA and YSLEER. V shed 0 bases and J shed 13 bases, with 10 bases lying between them. The CDR3 covers 13 residues. The CDR3 DNA reads TGCGCCAGCAGCCAAGAGGGCAGGGATCCCCTCCACTTT. Protein sequence: CASSQEGRDPLHF.

This clone turned up a few times. The sample carries other DNA sequences with the same CDR3. V usage is TRBV29-1 and J usage is TRBJ2-2, with D unresolved. The CDR3 spans 13 residues. V was pared by 3 bases and J by 3 bases, with 8 bases between. Germline V CDR1 and CDR2: SQVTM, ANQGSEA. The CDR3 DNA reads TGCAGCGTTGATTCCGGGTACACCGGGGAGCTGTTTTTT. Encoded protein: CSVDSGYTGELFF.

The chain is built from TRBV6-5 and TRBJ1-2; 11 nucleotides line up with TRBD1. Germline V gene data show CDR1 as MNHEY and CDR2 as SVGAGI. This CDR3 contains 14 residues. Germline trimming cut 5 bases from V and 6 bases from J; bases unmatched to any gene: 5. The CDR3 region is CASSRGQGGDGYTF. CDR3 DNA sequence: TGTGCCAGCAGTAGGGGACAGGGGGGGGATGGCTACACCTTC.

The CDR3: CASSFRGAYGYTF. CDR3 nucleotide sequence: TGTGCCAGCAGTTTTCGGGGGGCCTATGGCTACACCTTC. The chain employs TRBV27 and TRBJ1-2, with a tentative D call TRBD1 (6 bases). Germline V gives CDR1 MNHEY, CDR2 SMNVEV (reference sequence). This CDR3 is built from 13 residues. V gave up 3 bases and J gave up 4 bases, with 9 bases separating them.

The gene calls are TRBV27 and TRBJ1-1, with D tentatively TRBD1 (5 bases). The CDR3 totals 16 residues. Trimming left V 2 bases short and J 1 base short, with 14 bases between. Germline V gene sequence: CDR1 MNHEY, CDR2 SMNVEV (reference sequence). The CDR3 DNA is TGTGCCAGCAGTTTAAGGGCAGGGTGGGAGAACACTGAAGCTTTCTTT. Translating gives CASSLRAGWENTEAFF.

The chain employs TRBV7-2 and TRBJ2-2; D is unclear. With 5 bases removed from V and 5 bases from J, the gap between germline ends came to 6 bases. The CDR3 length is 12 residues. The germline CDR1 and CDR2 sequences are SGHTA and FQGNSA. CDR3: CASSPFTGELFF. In DNA form, the CDR3 reads TGTGCCAGCAGCCCTTTTACCGGGGAGCTGTTTTTT.

This sequence joins TRBV7-3 and TRBJ1-2, with a tentative D call TRBD1 (5 bases). Looked up from germline, CDR1 is SGHTA and CDR2 is FQGTGA. Trimming removed 1 base from V and 2 bases from J, with 11 bases in between. The CDR3 runs 15 residues. The CDR3 DNA is TGTGCCAGCAGCTTAAGGGGCGGGGAGAACTATGGCTACACCTTC. This gives the protein CASSLRGGENYGYTF.

The gene calls are TRBV9 and TRBJ2-1; maybe TRBD1 (5 bases). Germline-derived CDR1 and CDR2 are SGDLS and YYNGEE. V lost 3 bases, J lost 0 bases, and 16 bases lay in between. The CDR3 is 17 residues long. In DNA, the CDR3 is TGTGCCAGCAGCGGGTCAAGGGGCAACAGCTCCTACAATGAGCAGTTCTTC. Its protein product is CASSGSRGNSSYNEQFF.

This clone has only a few counts. The chain employs TRBV6-5 and TRBJ1-4; 8 positions agree with TRBD1. The CDR3 runs 14 residues. The J segment lost 8 bases and the V segment lost 8 bases, leaving 10 bases of the junction unmatched. Germline CDR1 is MNHEY and CDR2 is SVGAGI. In DNA form, the CDR3 reads TGTGCCAGCCGACCCGGACAGGGTGGCGAAAAACTGTTTTTT. Its protein is CASRPGQGGEKLFF.

CDR3 DNA sequence: TGTGCCACCAGCCGGGACAGGGTCTATGGCTACACCTTC. It encodes CATSRDRVYGYTF. The chain recombines TRBV15 with TRBJ1-2; 9 bases are a match to TRBD1. From germline, CDR1 is LNHNV and CDR2 YYDKDF (reference sequence). V shed 5 bases, J shed 4 bases, and the junction held 2 bases outside the gene matches. This CDR3 spans 13 amino acids.

The J gene is TRBJ2-7, the V gene TRBV18; 7 nucleotides line up with TRBD1. Germline V gene sequence: CDR1 KGHSH, CDR2 LQKENI. Germline trimming cut 1 base from V and 0 bases from J; bases unmatched to any gene: 6. This CDR3 region has 16 residues. Written as DNA, the CDR3 is TGTGCCAGCTCACCACGACAGGGTACTAGCTCCTACGAGCAGTACTTC. Translated, it gives CASSPRQGTSSYEQYF.

The V call is TRBV19, the J call TRBJ1-4; 9 bases map to TRBD1. Trimming removed 4 bases from V and 7 bases from J; junction bases left unmatched: 7. Germline CDR1 and CDR2: LNHDA and SQIVND (reference sequence). The CDR3 spans 15 residues. This CDR3 reads CASSTGQGTIEKLFF. Here the CDR3 DNA reads TGTGCCAGTAGTACTGGACAGGGGACAATTGAAAAACTGTTTTTT. Full variable domain (remainder filled in from reference TRBV19 and TRBJ1-4): DGGITQSPKYLFRKEGQNVTLSCEQNLNHDAMYWYRQDPGQGLRLIYYSQIVNDFQKGDIAEGYSVSREKKESFPLTVTSAQKNPTAFYLCASSTGQGTIEKLFFGSGTQLSVL.